The 12 T cell receptor beta chains presented below share a single source sample, sequenced in a study of lymphopenia after photon versus proton radiotherapy. Profiled with immunoSEQ multiplex PCR; TCRdb holds only in-frame clones, not every one. The sample has 30,000 to 35,000 clones; about 91% are singletons. The source material was peripheral blood, sampled from a patient treated with proton-based radiotherapy. These receptors came from an older woman with pancreatic cancer. Some clones in this sample may be carry-over from other donors' samples.

This clone was detected once. The chain has TRBV4-2 and TRBJ2-5; TRBD2 agrees at 7 bases. Germline assignment: CDR1 LGHNA and CDR2 YNFKEQ. This CDR3 is 17 amino acids long. Trimming cost V 1 base and J 4 bases; bases outside gene matches: 12. The CDR3 DNA reads as TGTGCCAGCAGCCAAGCCTGGGCGGGAGACGCGGGAGAGACCCAGTACTTC. This codes for CASSQAWAGDAGETQYF.

The chain employs TRBV14 and TRBJ2-3, with 9 bases that match TRBD2. This CDR3 spans 14 amino acids. Trimming cost V 5 bases and J 3 bases; bases outside gene matches: 3. Germline lookup yields CDR1 SGHDN and CDR2 FVKESK. The CDR3 sequence: CASSSTSGTDTQYF. The CDR3 nucleotides are TGTGCCAGCAGCTCCACTAGCGGGACAGATACGCAGTATTTT.

This sequence joins TRBV7-3 and TRBJ2-2; maybe TRBD1 (6 bases). With 5 bases removed from V and 2 bases from J, the gap between germline ends came to 15 bases. There are 16 residues in the CDR3. CDR1 is SGHTA, CDR2 FQGTGA, per germline. CDR3 in amino acids: CASSPNGQINTGELFF. For the CDR3, the DNA is TGTGCCAGCAGCCCAAACGGACAGATCAACACCGGGGAGCTGTTTTTT.

The rearrangement uses TRBV28 and TRBJ2-3; unclear D gene. Trimming left V 1 base short and J 3 bases short, with 8 bases between. The CDR3 loop spans 14 amino acids. CDR1 is MDHEN, CDR2 SYDVKM, per germline. The CDR3 is CASSLYSTTDTQYF. CDR3 nucleotide sequence: TGTGCCAGCAGTTTATATAGTACTACAGATACGCAGTATTTT.

This rearrangement joins TRBV28 to TRBJ1-2; D not certain. The germline CDR1 and CDR2 sequences are MDHEN and SYDVKM. Trimming cost V 1 base and J 1 base, with 10 bases left between them. This CDR3 is built from 15 residues. CDR3 sequence: CASSLSGSLNYGYTF. DNA of the CDR3: TGTGCCAGCAGTTTATCGGGCAGCCTTAACTATGGCTACACCTTC.

The V call is TRBV27, the J call TRBJ2-5; a weak D match, TRBD2 (6 bases). The CDR3 has 15 residues. The V gene lost 4 bases and the J gene lost 0 bases, with 12 bases spanning the gap. Germline V gene sequence: CDR1 MNHEY, CDR2 SMNVEV (reference sequence). Here the CDR3 DNA reads TGTGCCAGCAGTTCCGCTAGCGCACACCAAGAGACCCAGTACTTC. Its translation: CASSSASAHQETQYF.

This rearrangement joins TRBV7-2 to TRBJ1-1, with D unclear. This CDR3 has 13 amino acids. Per germline, CDR1 SGHTA and CDR2 FQGNSA. Trimming removed 8 bases from V and 0 bases from J, with 10 bases in between. CDR3 in amino acids: CASETYMNTEAFF. DNA of the CDR3: TGTGCCAGCGAGACGTATATGAACACTGAAGCTTTCTTT.

The chain employs TRBV5-5 and TRBJ2-2, with 14 positions matching TRBD2. Germline V gives CDR1 SGHKS, CDR2 YYEKEE (reference sequence). V trimming: 0 bases; J trimming: 0 bases; junction bases outside the gene matches: 1. This CDR3 spans 18 amino acids. CDR3 sequence (DNA): TGTGCCAGCAGCTTGGGACTAGCGGGAGGGTCGAACACCGGGGAGCTGTTTTTT. Protein: CASSLGLAGGSNTGELFF.

This chain connects TRBV30 to TRBJ1-1; D unclear. This CDR3 region has 14 residues. Germline V gene data show CDR1 as GTSNPN and CDR2 as SVGIG (reference sequence). Trimming cost V 2 bases and J 1 base, with 11 bases left between them. DNA of the CDR3: TGTGCCTGGAGTTTAGGCCCTGGGAACACTGAAGCTTTCTTT. Amino acids: CAWSLGPGNTEAFF.

This clone has a single count. CDR3 sequence: CASSWGTGLGGANVLTF. CDR3 nucleotide sequence: TGTGCCAGCTCATGGGGGACAGGCCTGGGAGGGGCCAACGTCCTGACTTTC. The chain recombines TRBV18 with TRBJ2-6; 8 bases fit TRBD1. The ends lost 5 bases at V and 4 bases at J; junction bases unmatched: 10. The CDR3 sequence is 17 residues long. Germline V gives CDR1 KGHSH, CDR2 LQKENI.

The V and J genes are TRBV6-5 and TRBJ1-5, with no clear D. This CDR3 contains 12 residues. Trimming removed 3 bases at V and 6 bases at J, with 6 bases between. From germline, CDR1 is MNHEY and CDR2 SVGAGI. CDR3 DNA sequence: TGTGCCAGCAGTTATGGAGGTCAGCCCCAGCATTTT. It translates to CASSYGGQPQHF.

This chain uses TRBV6-5 with TRBJ1-6; D perhaps matches TRBD1 (5 bases). The length of the CDR3 is 16 residues. The germline V gene encodes CDR1 MNHEY and CDR2 SVGAGI. V was trimmed by 2 bases and J by 7 bases, leaving 15 bases between them. The CDR3 DNA reads as TGTGCCAGCAGTTACCACCCTGGGGGGGGAAATTCACCCCTCCACTTT. The encoded protein is CASSYHPGGGNSPLHF.